The rows below give T cell receptor beta chains drawn from one sample of a study of blood T cells in healthy people across ages. One entry per CDR3 protein, called by TCRdb with MiXCR from the 5' RACE reads. The table has about 970,000 distinct CDR3 sequences, roughly 51% seen once. Sample: blood. The receptors were sampled from a woman aged 55-70 years in good health. CDR3s leave out the opening cysteine and the closing phenylalanine or tryptophan. The order of the fields is V gene, D gene, CDR3 protein. A D gene is named only where the DNA matches it firmly.

V gene: TRBV4-3
D gene: TRBD1
CDR3 protein: ASSEGAYNEQF

V gene: TRBV12-3/TRBV12-4
D gene: TRBD1
CDR3 protein: ASRPSQGRGDEKLF

V gene: TRBV29-1
D gene: NA
CDR3 protein: GLDLSTDTQY

V gene: TRBV4-1
D gene: NA
CDR3 protein: ASASPQNYNEQF

V gene: TRBV7-2
D gene: NA
CDR3 protein: ASSLRDAGYNEQY

V gene: TRBV6-7
D gene: NA
CDR3 protein: ASSYSEAGKYNEQY

V gene: TRBV28
D gene: NA
CDR3 protein: ASSVFPRRILH

V gene: TRBV7-9
D gene: NA
CDR3 protein: ASSFTLPEQY

V gene: TRBV7-2
D gene: NA
CDR3 protein: ASSLGQGWGEETQY

V gene: TRBV5-1
D gene: NA
CDR3 protein: ASSPKIRDQETQY

V gene: TRBV10-3
D gene: NA
CDR3 protein: AISENSTYEQY

V gene: TRBV5-4
D gene: NA
CDR3 protein: ASSSAPRQANNEQF

V gene: TRBV28
D gene: NA
CDR3 protein: ASSSIIDRISYEQY

V gene: TRBV20-1
D gene: TRBD2
CDR3 protein: SARGWTREGQETQY

V gene: TRBV6-6
D gene: NA
CDR3 protein: ASSYLPGMGETQY

V gene: TRBV20-1
D gene: TRBD2
CDR3 protein: SARSGTSKDEQF

V gene: TRBV20-1
D gene: NA
CDR3 protein: SARHNTETQY

V gene: TRBV19
D gene: NA
CDR3 protein: ASSIDLWTDNQPQH

V gene: TRBV28
D gene: NA
CDR3 protein: ASRSSASYEQY

V gene: TRBV5-1
D gene: TRBD2
CDR3 protein: ASSLATSGINEQF

V gene: TRBV20-1
D gene: TRBD2
CDR3 protein: SAQAGGRGNNEQF

V gene: TRBV7-2
D gene: NA
CDR3 protein: ASSPGEVFYDEQY

V gene: TRBV11-2
D gene: TRBD1
CDR3 protein: ASRSPYRGMGETQY

V gene: TRBV29-1
D gene: NA
CDR3 protein: SVRQGGNNEQF

V gene: TRBV28
D gene: TRBD2
CDR3 protein: ASRRSAGGKTQY

V gene: TRBV20-1
D gene: NA
CDR3 protein: SAQGDYGYT

V gene: TRBV28
D gene: TRBD1
CDR3 protein: ASRETGDKAF

V gene: TRBV4-2
D gene: NA
CDR3 protein: ASSHVRPLTGTYEQY

V gene: TRBV14
D gene: NA
CDR3 protein: ASSQRQGNEKLF

V gene: TRBV6-5
D gene: TRBD2
CDR3 protein: ASSQLTSGAETQY

V gene: TRBV6-1
D gene: NA
CDR3 protein: AVRPAGHTDTQY

V gene: TRBV20-1
D gene: TRBD1
CDR3 protein: SAMTGGQETQY

V gene: TRBV28
D gene: NA
CDR3 protein: ASSLIRWRQVPNGETQY

V gene: TRBV7-2
D gene: TRBD2
CDR3 protein: ASSYSGSKADTQY

V gene: TRBV7-2
D gene: NA
CDR3 protein: ASSSSPGTGELF

V gene: TRBV7-8
D gene: TRBD2
CDR3 protein: ASKLAGVGETQY

V gene: TRBV12-3/TRBV12-4
D gene: TRBD2
CDR3 protein: ASSFSVLAGVADTQY

V gene: TRBV6-2/TRBV6-3
D gene: TRBD2
CDR3 protein: ASSRGRVAGDTQY

V gene: TRBV12-3/TRBV12-4
D gene: TRBD1
CDR3 protein: ASSRAGTGPDYT

V gene: TRBV21-1
D gene: NA
CDR3 protein: ASSKRGRRAF

V gene: TRBV28
D gene: NA
CDR3 protein: ASSKGDFREKLF

V gene: TRBV10-2
D gene: NA
CDR3 protein: ASSSGTPNTGELF

V gene: TRBV5-6
D gene: NA
CDR3 protein: ASSFAAGEGTEAF

V gene: TRBV2
D gene: NA
CDR3 protein: ASSPPLVPSSTNEKLF

V gene: TRBV29-1
D gene: NA
CDR3 protein: SVESRAKSKYEQY

V gene: TRBV7-9
D gene: TRBD1
CDR3 protein: ASIAAGTGISEQY

V gene: TRBV7-9
D gene: NA
CDR3 protein: ASSLVGVRSYNERF

V gene: TRBV7-7
D gene: TRBD2
CDR3 protein: ASSIGLASSEQY

V gene: TRBV7-2
D gene: NA
CDR3 protein: ASRPRGRGSSSGANVLT

V gene: TRBV28
D gene: NA
CDR3 protein: ASSTTVYEQY

V gene: TRBV28
D gene: NA
CDR3 protein: ASSSPPENIQY

V gene: TRBV20-1
D gene: NA
CDR3 protein: SAREGGNEQF

V gene: TRBV5-6
D gene: NA
CDR3 protein: ASSLKGEGLGDTQY

V gene: TRBV12-3/TRBV12-4
D gene: NA
CDR3 protein: ASSLGLSGVNVLT

V gene: TRBV7-9
D gene: NA
CDR3 protein: ASSFGPGQY